The sequence of this T cell receptor beta chain was determined in a study of T cells after posttransplantation cyclophosphamide. The table came from immunoSEQ multiplex PCR; TCRdb's copy has only in-frame clones and leaves some out. Seen here are approximately 56,000 clones, 85% to 95% observed once, and the top ten hold roughly 3.1%. The CDR3 length is 14 residues. Germline V gene data show CDR1 as SGHVS and CDR2 as FQNEAQ. The germline V and J ends were trimmed by 0 bases and 7 bases, with 7 bases remaining between them. The sequenced sample consisted of PBMCs. This TCR came from a woman aged 30 to 39 in good health and a related stem cell transplant donor. This sequence joins TRBV7-8 and TRBJ1-6; D gene uncertain. The CDR3 loop is CASSLAQENSPLHF. The CDR3 DNA follows: TGTGCCAGCAGCTTAGCGCAAGAGAATTCACCCCTCCACTTT.